Below, one T cell receptor beta chain is given with its context. In the source study's methods: Estimation of nucleated cell counts relied on the amplification of reference gene primers. Some clones are missing from TCRdb's copy, which holds only in-frame ones; the method was immunoSEQ multiplex PCR. V, J and clone size are taken as reported in that table, and D and trimming were inferred from the DNA itself. The sample yields hundreds of thousands of clones, 89% seen once. The sample is drawn from a study of blood T cell repertoires in COVID-19. The CDR3 totals 13 residues. What was sequenced was peripheral blood. The chain joins TRBV21-1 to TRBJ2-5; no DNA check was done on the table's D call, TRBD2. TRBV21-1 is deemed a pseudogene. This clonotype was obtained from a woman between 25 and 40 years old with COVID-19, enrolled during active disease. The DNA for the CDR3 is TGTGCCAGCAGCAAATTCGAGGAAGAGACCCAGTACTTC. Residues: CASSKFEEETQYF.